This paragraph covers one TCR beta chain sequence. Its specificity is not known. Separate from the roughly 710-subject first cohort, the roughly 120-subject validation cohort was the one that the donors belonged to. This CDR3 comprises 12 residues. From germline, CDR1 is SGHTA and CDR2 FQGNSA. Trimming stripped 1 base from V and 7 bases from J, with 4 bases between. The repertoire was sequenced with immunoSEQ multiplex PCR; TCRdb's copy has only in-frame clones and lacks some. The data show 150,000 to 200,000 clones, with approximately 86% seen just once and approximately 7% held by the top ten. This sample is drawn from a study of cytomegalovirus exposure and HLA in healthy donors. Study as a whole: Both the 120 validation repertoires and the roughly 640 first-cohort repertoires used the same platform, as reported by a later analysis. Notes on the study in general: According to a subsequent analysis, TCR clusters from the first cohort were inclined to appear together in the roughly 120 validation repertoires. The study labeled 164 TCR beta chains cytomegalovirus-associated.

The sequence came from a man aged 25 to 45 in good health and CMV-seropositive. Sequencing was performed on PBMCs. The J gene is TRBJ2-2, the V gene TRBV7-2; D gene unclear. The DNA for the CDR3 is TGTGCCAGCAGCTTAGGGAACGGGGAGCTGTTTTTT. Translating it yields CASSLGNGELFF. Full variable domain (outside the CDR3, taken from reference TRBV7-2 and TRBJ2-2): GAGVSQSPSNKVTEKGKDVELRCDPISGHTALYWYRQSLGQGLEFLIYFQGNSAPDKSGLPSDRFSAERTGGSVSTLTIQRTQQEDSAVYLCASSLGNGELFFGEGSRLTVL.